This TCR beta chain was identified in a study of early T cells in non-severe SARS-CoV-2 infection. Whole-study context: Unpaired chains resulted from sequencing bulk RNA of unsorted whole blood.

CDR3 length: 19 residues. Per the germline V gene, CDR1 is SEHNR and CDR2 is FQNEAQ (reference sequence). V trimming: 5 bases; J trimming: 1 base; junction bases outside the gene matches: 14. Each single cDNA molecule received a unique molecular identifier. Using its own MiXCR run on the 5' RACE reads, TCRdb lists one record per CDR3 protein. In the table there are tens of thousands of distinct CDR3 sequences, approximately 5% of which are singletons. This clonotype is termed medium-sized (0.01 to 0.1%). Input material: whole blood. The origin of this receptor is an adult who was a healthcare worker with PCR-confirmed SARS-CoV-2 infection or an uninfected control (not recorded which). The genes are TRBV7-9 and TRBJ2-5; 12 bases are a match to TRBD2. The CDR3 nucleotides read TGTGCCAGCAGCCCCCAAAGGACTAGCGGGGTGAGATCCCAAGAGACCCAGTACTTC. Its protein is CASSPQRTSGVRSQETQYF.